Presented here are 22 T cell receptor beta chains from one specimen sequenced in a study of blood T cell repertoires in COVID-19. The method was immunoSEQ multiplex PCR; TCRdb's version includes in-frame clones alone and lacks a portion of them. The table records hundreds of thousands of clones, around 86% of them present only once. The sequenced material came from peripheral blood. The receptors come from a woman aged 30 to 39 with active or convalescent COVID-19.

This clone was seen once. The chain uses TRBV9 and TRBJ2-1, with 8 bases matching TRBD2. There are 17 residues in the CDR3. Trimming cost V 0 bases and J 8 bases; bases outside gene matches: 13. Per the germline V gene, CDR1 is SGDLS and CDR2 is YYNGEE. This CDR3 is CASSVGGWREVWDEQFF. DNA for the CDR3: TGTGCCAGCAGCGTAGGAGGGTGGCGGGAGGTGTGGGATGAGCAGTTCTTC. Based on the CDR3 plus reference TRBV9 and TRBJ2-1, the full variable domain is DSGVTQTPKHLITATGQRVTLRCSPRSGDLSVYWYQQSLDQGLQFLIQYYNGEERAKGNILERFSAQQFPDLHSELNLSSLELGDSALYFCASSVGGWREVWDEQFFGPGTRLTVL.

The chain employs TRBV18 and TRBJ2-5; 10 positions agree with TRBD2. From germline, CDR1 is KGHSH and CDR2 LQKENI. This CDR3 has 14 residues. J lost 5 bases, V lost 4 bases, and 4 bases had no gene match. The CDR3 is CASSLSGGAETQYF. CDR3 DNA sequence: TGTGCCAGCTCACTCAGCGGGGGGGCGGAGACCCAGTACTTC.

This chain uses TRBV2 with TRBJ2-7, with D perhaps TRBD2 (6 bases). Per the germline V gene, CDR1 is SNHLY and CDR2 is FYNNEI. The CDR3 spans 13 residues. Between the trimmed V and J ends, which lost 6 bases and 6 bases, there was a span of 15 bases. The CDR3 region has the DNA TGTGCCAGCAGCCTGGCGGAGGGTGGCGAGCAGTACTTC. Its protein product is CASSLAEGGEQYF.

The chain has TRBV6-2 or TRBV6-3 and TRBJ2-3; 8 nucleotides align to TRBD2. There are 16 residues in the CDR3. Trimming removed 6 bases from V and 6 bases from J; junction bases left unmatched: 14. The germline CDR1 and CDR2 sequences are MNHEY and SVGEGT. CDR3 in DNA: TGTGCCAGCAGCGAGGTTCAAGCGGGAGTGGGGGATACGCAGTATTTT. This codes for CASSEVQAGVGDTQYF.

This clone was seen just once. The chain combines TRBV5-1 with TRBJ1-4; perhaps TRBD1 as D (6 bases). Trimming took 4 bases from V and 5 from J, leaving 12 bases between them. Germline V lookup: CDR1 SGHRS, CDR2 YFSETQ. This CDR3 has 14 residues. The CDR3 loop reads CASSPQGLNEKLFF. The CDR3 nucleotides are TGCGCCAGCAGCCCACAGGGCTTAAATGAAAAACTGTTTTTT. Using reference TRBV5-1 and TRBJ1-4 for the parts outside the CDR3, the full variable domain is KAGVTQTPRYLIKTRGQQVTLSCSPISGHRSVSWYQQTPGQGLQFLFEYFSETQRNKGNFPGRFSGRQFSNSRSEMNVSTLELGDSALYLCASSPQGLNEKLFFGSGTQLSVL.

The chain carries TRBV4-1 and TRBJ1-4; TRBD1 matches 8 bases. V was pared by 8 bases and J by 7 bases, with 12 bases of the junction left unmatched. The CDR3 is made up of 15 amino acids. Germline V CDR1 and CDR2: MGHRA, YSYEKL. The DNA for the CDR3 is TGCGCCAGCCGCCGCACGGCAGGGACAGGTGAAAAACTGTTTTTT. It codes for CASRRTAGTGEKLFF.

This chain links TRBV5-4 with TRBJ2-1, with a tentative D call TRBD1 (7 bases). Trimming took off 3 bases at V and 14 bases at J, with 24 bases between the two ends. The CDR3 loop spans 15 amino acids. Germline CDR1 SGHNT, CDR2 YYREEE (reference sequence). This CDR3 reads CASSWEAGGLNVEFF. The CDR3 DNA reads TGTGCCAGCAGCTGGGAGGCAGGGGGTTTGAATGTTGAGTTCTTC.

The J gene is TRBJ2-5, the V gene TRBV5-1; 9 bases align to TRBD2. Per germline, CDR1 SGHRS and CDR2 YFSETQ. V lost 1 base to trimming and J lost 5 bases; unmatched junction nucleotides: 12. The CDR3 is 17 amino acids. CDR3 in amino acids: CASSLMAAGGGLETQYF. DNA for the CDR3: TGCGCCAGCAGCTTGATGGCAGCGGGGGGCGGTCTGGAGACCCAGTACTTC.

This clone was counted only a few times. The genes are TRBV3-1 (or the pseudogene TRBV3-2) and TRBJ1-2; TRBD1 aligns across 7 bases. The CDR3 is made up of 14 amino acids. CDR1 and CDR2 (germline): LGHDT, YNNKEL (reference sequence). The J segment lost 12 bases and the V segment lost 3 bases, leaving 13 bases of the junction unmatched. The CDR3 nucleotides are TGTGCCAGCAGCCACTTATCAGGGGGGCAGACTCACACCTTC. Translated, it gives CASSHLSGGQTHTF.

This sequence joins TRBV19 and TRBJ2-2; D is perhaps TRBD1 (6 bases). The V and J ends lost 1 base and 6 bases respectively, with 15 bases between them. The length of the CDR3 is 16 residues. From germline, CDR1 is LNHDA and CDR2 SQIVND (reference sequence). The CDR3 loop is CASSIATTGYAGELFF. The CDR3 nucleotides are TGTGCCAGTAGTATAGCCACGACAGGTTACGCCGGGGAGCTGTTTTTT.

The chain joins TRBV27 to TRBJ2-7; 11 bases match TRBD2. The germline V gene encodes CDR1 MNHEY and CDR2 SMNVEV (reference sequence). V lost 5 bases and J lost 4; bases outside the gene matches: 4. This CDR3 has 14 residues. CDR3 in DNA: TGTGCCAGCAGTCCTAGCGGGAGGATTTACGAGCAGTACTTC. It translates to CASSPSGRIYEQYF.

The genes are TRBV2 and TRBJ2-7, with D perhaps TRBD2 (5 bases). Per germline, CDR1 SNHLY and CDR2 FYNNEI. CDR3 length equals 13 residues. The V gene lost 7 bases and the J gene lost 4 bases, with 14 bases spanning the gap. CDR3 protein: CASTPHGSYEQYF. In DNA form, the CDR3 reads TGTGCCAGCACCCCCCATGGGAGTTACGAGCAGTACTTC. Variable domain in full (rest from reference TRBV2 and TRBJ2-7): EPEVTQTPSHQVTQMGQEVILRCVPISNHLYFYWYRQILGQKVEFLVSFYNNEISEKSEIFDDQFSVERPDGSNFTLKIRSTKLEDSAMYFCASTPHGSYEQYFGPGTRLTVT.

The chain combines TRBV18 with TRBJ2-6, with TRBD2 as a possible D gene (7 bases). Deletions cut 8 bases from V and 0 bases from J, with 20 bases between. Germline lookup yields CDR1 KGHSH and CDR2 LQKENI. CDR3 length equals 18 residues. The CDR3 DNA is TGTGCCAGCCCTCTCCCGGGGGGACAAAGCTCTGGGGCCAACGTCCTGACTTTC. Protein sequence: CASPLPGGQSSGANVLTF.

The CDR3 bases are TGCGCCAGCAGCTTTCCGGGACTAGCGGTCTACAATGAGCAGTTCTTC. Protein sequence: CASSFPGLAVYNEQFF. V usage is TRBV5-1 and J usage is TRBJ2-1, with 11 bases fitting TRBD2. The CDR3 is made up of 16 amino acids. Trimming took 2 bases from V and 3 from J; bases not matched to a gene: 4. Germline CDR1 SGHRS, CDR2 YFSETQ.

J is TRBJ1-2 and V is TRBV27; D is unclear. The germline gives CDR1 MNHEY, CDR2 SMNVEV (reference sequence). The CDR3 loop spans 17 amino acids. Trimming cost V 0 bases and J 4 bases, with 18 bases left between them. CDR3 in amino acids: CASSLSRAAGEIYGYTF. Here the CDR3 DNA reads TGTGCCAGCAGTTTATCGAGGGCGGCCGGGGAGATCTATGGCTACACCTTC.

There are a few counts of this clone. The chain links TRBV19 to TRBJ1-1, with D possibly matching TRBD1 (6 bases). Germline V gene lookup returns CDR1 LNHDA and CDR2 SQIVND (reference sequence). This CDR3 comprises 15 residues. Trimming stripped 5 bases from V and 0 bases from J, with 13 bases between. The CDR3 loop is CASSWQGMMNTEAFF. The CDR3 bases are TGTGCCAGTAGTTGGCAGGGGATGATGAACACTGAAGCTTTCTTT. Full variable domain (remainder filled in from reference TRBV19 and TRBJ1-1): DGGITQSPKYLFRKEGQNVTLSCEQNLNHDAMYWYRQDPGQGLRLIYYSQIVNDFQKGDIAEGYSVSREKKESFPLTVTSAQKNPTAFYLCASSWQGMMNTEAFFGQGTRLTVV.

The chain uses TRBV18 and TRBJ1-2; tentatively, D is TRBD1 (6 bases). V was shortened by 6 bases and J by 12 bases, with 14 bases between the two germline ends. Germline CDR1 is KGHSH and CDR2 is LQKENI. The CDR3 contains 11 residues. The CDR3 here is CASSRGTHDTF. DNA for the CDR3: TGTGCCAGCTCGCGAGGGACACACGACACCTTC. Full variable domain (rest looked up from reference TRBV18 and TRBJ1-2): NAGVMQNPRHLVRRRGQEARLRCSPMKGHSHVYWYRQLPEEGLKFMVYLQKENIIDESGMPKERFSAEFPKEGPSILRIQQVVRGDSAAYFCASSRGTHDTFGSGTRLTVV.

The chain combines TRBV12-3 or TRBV12-4 with TRBJ1-6; D remains unclear. With 2 bases removed from V and 8 bases from J, the gap between germline ends came to 7 bases. This CDR3 region has 13 residues. CDR3 protein: CASSLLSDSPLHF. The CDR3 DNA reads TGTGCCAGCAGTTTATTGTCTGATTCACCCCTCCACTTT.

The chain employs TRBV29-1 and TRBJ1-2; TRBD1 matches at 9 bases. Germline values: CDR1 SQVTM, CDR2 ANQGSEA. The ends lost 3 bases at V and 3 bases at J; junction bases unmatched: 2. The CDR3 length is 13 residues. The CDR3 nucleotides are TGCAGCGTTGACACAGGGGGCTACTATGGCTACACCTTC. It specifies CSVDTGGYYGYTF.

This chain connects TRBV6-5 to TRBJ2-7, with 8 nucleotides matching TRBD1. From germline, CDR1 is MNHEY and CDR2 SVGAGI. This CDR3 has 15 residues. Trimming at V came to 5 bases and at J to 1 base, leaving 7 bases not matched to a gene. The CDR3 bases are TGTGCCAGCAGTATCCAGGGACAGGCATCCTACGAGCAGTACTTC. It yields the protein CASSIQGQASYEQYF.

This clone was seen a single time. V usage is TRBV5-6 and J usage is TRBJ2-3, with TRBD2 matching 10 bases. The length of the CDR3 is 15 residues. The junction had 2 bases not matched to a gene; V was cut back by 4 bases and J by 0 bases. CDR1 is SGHDT and CDR2 is YYEEEE in the germline V gene. This chain's CDR3 is CASSLAGASTDTQYF. CDR3 coding DNA: TGTGCCAGCAGCCTAGCGGGAGCCAGCACAGATACGCAGTATTTT.

The chain is built from TRBV5-4 and TRBJ1-1; 9 bases are shared with TRBD1. This CDR3 spans 16 amino acids. CDR1 SGHNT and CDR2 YYREEE come from the germline V gene (reference sequence). The ends lost 4 bases at V and 4 bases at J; junction bases unmatched: 11. DNA of the CDR3: TGTGCCAGCAGCCTGGGGGACAGGGATGTAGGCACTGAAGCTTTCTTT. It yields the protein CASSLGDRDVGTEAFF.